This is a list of T cell receptor beta chains from one sample in a study of blood T cell repertoires in COVID-19. The assay was immunoSEQ multiplex PCR, and TCRdb's table has in-frame clones only and misses some. The sample holds about 48,000 clones, approximately 80% seen once. Specimen: peripheral blood. Receptor source: a man between 40 and 49 years old with acute or convalescent COVID-19. Each CDR3 is given with its conserved first and last residue. The D gene is left open where the match is weak. The size of a clone is reported for some rows only, either as once, few or many, or as a class for expanded clones.

d_call	v_call	cdr3_length	clone_size	j_call	cdr3_aa	cdr3_nt
NA	TRBV5-5	15	NA	TRBJ1-2	CASSLEVRTVHGYTF	TGTGCCAGCAGCTTAGAAGTTAGGACAGTACATGGCTACACCTTC
TRBD2	TRBV3-1/TRBV3-2	16	NA	TRBJ2-5	CASSQGSGGLGETQYF	TGTGCCAGCAGCCAAGGAAGCGGGGGGCTGGGAGAGACCCAGTACTTC
NA	TRBV7-2	12	NA	TRBJ1-2	CASSPSGGGYTF	TGTGCCAGCAGCCCATCCGGGGGGGGCTACACCTTC
NA	TRBV2	15	few	TRBJ2-4	CASSGGVLAKNIQYF	TGTGCCAGCAGTGGGGGGGTACTAGCCAAAAACATTCAGTACTTC
TRBD2	TRBV2	15	NA	TRBJ2-2	CASSAKRGGTGELFF	TGTGCCAGCAGTGCCAAGCGGGGGGGCACCGGGGAGCTGTTTTTT
NA	TRBV30	14	NA	TRBJ1-5	CAWSVRGAGQPQHF	TGTGCCTGGAGTGTACGGGGGGCTGGCCAGCCCCAGCATTTT
TRBD1	TRBV29-1	12	NA	TRBJ1-4	CSVGPQGGKLFF	TGCAGCGTTGGACCTCAGGGGGGAAAACTGTTTTTT
NA	TRBV4-3	20	few	TRBJ1-6	CASSQDRGISVSSYNSPLHF	TGCGCCAGCAGCCAAGATCGGGGGATTTCGGTAAGCTCCTATAATTCACCCCTCCACTTT
NA	TRBV6-5	12	NA	TRBJ2-7	CASRGRGYEQYF	TGTGCCAGCAGAGGCAGGGGCTACGAGCAGTACTTC
NA	TRBV14	14	NA	TRBJ1-1	CASSQERSGGGAFF	TGTGCCAGCAGCCAAGAGAGGAGCGGGGGGGGTGCTTTCTTT
NA	TRBV2	15	NA	TRBJ1-1	CASSAQGGLNTEAFF	TGTGCCAGCAGTGCGCAGGGAGGGCTGAACACTGAAGCTTTCTTT
NA	TRBV9	15	NA	TRBJ2-2	CASSRGGQAAGELFF	TGTGCCAGCAGTCGTGGCGGGCAGGCGGCCGGGGAGCTGTTTTTT
NA	TRBV19	14	NA	TRBJ1-1	CASSIFVTGTEAFF	TGTGCCAGTAGTATTTTCGTGACAGGCACTGAAGCTTTCTTT
NA	TRBV2	14	NA	TRBJ1-2	CASSTLDVNGGYTF	TGTGCCAGCTCGACTCTCGACGTAAACGGTGGCTACACCTTC
NA	TRBV6-5	14	NA	TRBJ1-2	CASSYSTYRQGYTF	TGTGCCAGCAGTTACTCAACTTACCGCCAAGGCTACACCTTC
TRBD1	TRBV10-2	15	NA	TRBJ1-1	CASRGRSGTGIEAFF	TGCGCCAGCAGGGGGCGATCCGGGACAGGGATTGAAGCTTTCTTT
TRBD2	TRBV7-3	13	NA	TRBJ2-7	CASGLAGTYEQYF	TGTGCCAGTGGACTAGCGGGGACCTACGAGCAGTACTTC